These 9 T cell receptor beta chains were sequenced from one sample in a study of blood T cell repertoires in COVID-19. Profiling relied on immunoSEQ multiplex PCR, and the TCRdb table lists in-frame clones only, not all of them. The sample lists about 320,000 clones, roughly nine tenths occurring once. The sequenced material came from PBMCs or T cells enriched from blood (not recorded which). All receptors derive from a man in his fifties or sixties who had recovered from COVID-19.

The J gene is TRBJ1-5, the V gene TRBV6-5, with a possible D match to TRBD1 (6 bases). Trimming removed 5 bases at V and 6 bases at J, with 14 bases between. CDR3 length: 14 amino acids. The germline V gene has CDR1 MNHEY and CDR2 SVGAGI. CDR3 sequence: CASSLTGGGQPQHF. The CDR3 DNA is TGTGCCAGCAGTCTGACGGGGGGCGGTCAGCCCCAGCATTTT.

J is TRBJ1-1 and V is TRBV11-3; 7 nucleotides line up with TRBD1. Trimming cost V 3 bases and J 0 bases; bases outside gene matches: 10. The germline CDR1 and CDR2 sequences are SGHNT and YENEEA. This CDR3 contains 17 residues. CDR3 bases: TGTGCCAGCAGCTTCCTTGACAGGGTATTGTTGAACACTGAAGCTTTCTTT. Its protein product is CASSFLDRVLLNTEAFF.

This clone has a single count. V usage is TRBV18 and J usage is TRBJ2-7, with 10 positions matching TRBD2. Germline lookup yields CDR1 KGHSH and CDR2 LQKENI. The V segment lost 7 bases and the J segment 0 bases; nucleotides outside the gene matches: 3. This CDR3 is built from 14 residues. CDR3 sequence reads: CASLSSGSSYEQYF. In nucleotides, the CDR3 is TGTGCCAGCTTATCTAGCGGGAGCTCCTACGAGCAGTACTTC.

The V call is TRBV7-3, the J call TRBJ1-6, with D tentatively TRBD1 (6 bases). This CDR3 has 15 amino acids. Per germline, CDR1 SGHTA and CDR2 FQGTGA. V lost 4 bases and J lost 7, with 14 bases in between. Here the CDR3 DNA reads TGTGCCAGCAGCTCGGACCCGCAGGGGAATTCACCCCTCCACTTT. Amino acid sequence: CASSSDPQGNSPLHF.

The chain has TRBV4-2 and TRBJ1-2, with D unclear. V lost 0 bases to trimming and J lost 5 bases, with 13 bases between them. Germline V gene lookup returns CDR1 LGHNA and CDR2 YNFKEQ. This CDR3 is built from 15 residues. DNA of the CDR3: TGTGCCAGCAGCCAAGATATCGGCGGAATATATGGCTACACCTTC. Protein: CASSQDIGGIYGYTF.

This clone came up a few times. The V gene is TRBV11-2, the J gene TRBJ2-7, with 9 bases fitting TRBD1. This CDR3 has 15 amino acids. CDR1 is SGHAT and CDR2 is FQNNGV in the germline V gene. J gave up 3 bases and V 3 bases, and 6 bases lay outside the gene matches. The CDR3 here is CASSFLDRGYYEQYF. The CDR3 coding sequence is TGTGCCAGCAGCTTCTTGGACAGGGGTTACTACGAGCAGTACTTC. The whole variable domain, filled in from reference TRBV11-2 and TRBJ2-7, reads EAGVAQSPRYKIIEKRQSVAFWCNPISGHATLYWYQQILGQGPKLLIQFQNNGVVDDSQLPKDRFSAERLKGVDSTLKIQPAKLEDSAVYLCASSFLDRGYYEQYFGPGTRLTVT.

This chain joins TRBV11-2 and TRBJ2-3; 7 nucleotides agree with TRBD1. CDR1 is SGHAT and CDR2 is FQNNGV in the germline V gene. J gave up 2 bases and V 7 bases, and 6 bases lay outside the gene matches. This CDR3 contains 14 residues. The CDR3 nucleotides read TGTGCCAGCAACCGGGACAGAACCACAGATACGCAGTATTTT. It yields the protein CASNRDRTTDTQYF.

The chain joins TRBV5-1 to TRBJ2-2; 7 bases are shared with TRBD1. From germline, CDR1 is SGHRS and CDR2 YFSETQ. The CDR3 is 16 residues long. J gave up 1 base and V 4 bases, and 7 bases lay outside the gene matches. CDR3 amino acids: CASSVQQGMNTGELFF. As DNA, the CDR3 is TGCGCCAGCAGCGTGCAACAGGGGATGAACACCGGGGAGCTGTTTTTT.

The chain carries TRBV9 and TRBJ2-7, with 11 bases aligning to TRBD2. The germline CDR1 and CDR2 sequences are SGDLS and YYNGEE. The trim removed 3 bases at V and 6 bases at J, leaving 5 bases unmatched. This CDR3 has 14 amino acids. This CDR3 reads CASSATSGRREQYF. The CDR3 DNA reads as TGTGCCAGCAGCGCCACTAGCGGGAGACGCGAGCAGTACTTC. Full variable domain (missing parts from reference TRBV9 and TRBJ2-7): DSGVTQTPKHLITATGQRVTLRCSPRSGDLSVYWYQQSLDQGLQFLIQYYNGEERAKGNILERFSAQQFPDLHSELNLSSLELGDSALYFCASSATSGRREQYFGPGTRLTVT.